The entry below describes one T cell receptor (beta chain). This sample is drawn from a study of blood T cell repertoires in COVID-19. Looking at the study overall: The United States, Italy and Spain supplied acute and convalescent COVID-19 samples. T cells, B-cell-depleted T cells, or PBMCs supplied cDNA or gDNA.

The germline CDR1 and CDR2 sequences are LNHNV and YYDKDF (reference sequence). V gave up 5 bases and J gave up 10 bases; unmatched junction bases: 9. The CDR3 covers 14 residues. Produced via immunoSEQ multiplex PCR; TCRdb's table is partial and in-frame only. The table lists roughly 400,000 clones, 90% of them singletons. Participant reports of clinical history set cohort assignment. In Cohort 3, a recovered donor had either two negative PCRs, clearance, or symptom resolution. The V call is TRBV15, the J call TRBJ2-1; 9 nucleotides agree with TRBD1. The sequencing sample was made of PBMCs or T cells enriched from blood (not recorded which). The sequence came from a man between 18 and 29 years old who had recovered from COVID-19. The CDR3 nucleotides are TGTGCCACCAGCCTGGGACAGGGCAGGGGAGAGCAGTTCTTC. This gives the protein CATSLGQGRGEQFF.